These 2 T cell receptor beta chains originate from one sample sequenced in a study of blood T cells in healthy people across ages. Primers used in a second PCR of about 7 to 12 cycles were a sample-barcoded 5' primer and a J-beta primer mix. TCRdb used MiXCR to reprocess the 5' RACE reads, holding one entry per CDR3 protein. The sample includes about 580,000 distinct CDR3 sequences, around half of them seen just once. Sequencing input: blood. These receptors originate from a man older than 75 in good health.

The V and J genes are TRBV7-9 and TRBJ2-3; D is unresolved. The CDR3 is 15 amino acids. In germline, CDR1 is SEHNR, CDR2 FQNEAQ (reference sequence). V was cut by 4 bases and J by 6 bases, with 17 bases left in between. The CDR3 nucleotides are TGTGCCAGCAGCTCGAGGAGACGGATCACGGATACGCAGTATTTT. Translating it yields CASSSRRRITDTQYF.

The chain links TRBV20-1 to TRBJ2-2, with 7 bases fitting TRBD2. CDR3 size: 15 residues. The V and J ends lost 3 bases and 0 bases, in that order; junction bases with no gene match: 4. Germline CDR1 DFQATT, CDR2 SNEGSKA (reference sequence). For the CDR3, the DNA is TGCAGTGCTAGTCAAAGCGGGGCGAACACCGGGGAGCTGTTTTTT. It translates to CSASQSGANTGELFF.